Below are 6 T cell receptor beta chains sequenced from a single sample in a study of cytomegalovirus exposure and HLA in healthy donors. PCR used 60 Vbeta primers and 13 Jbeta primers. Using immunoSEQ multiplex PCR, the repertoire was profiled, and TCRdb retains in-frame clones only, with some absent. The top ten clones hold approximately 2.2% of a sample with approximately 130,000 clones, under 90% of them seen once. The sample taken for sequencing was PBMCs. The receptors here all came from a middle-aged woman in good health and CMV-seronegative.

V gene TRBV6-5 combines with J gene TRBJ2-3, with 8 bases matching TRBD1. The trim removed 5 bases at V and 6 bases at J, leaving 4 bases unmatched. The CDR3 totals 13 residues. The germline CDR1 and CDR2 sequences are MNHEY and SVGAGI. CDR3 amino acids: CASSNRGSDTQYF. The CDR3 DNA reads TGTGCCAGCAGTAACAGGGGGTCGGATACGCAGTATTTT.

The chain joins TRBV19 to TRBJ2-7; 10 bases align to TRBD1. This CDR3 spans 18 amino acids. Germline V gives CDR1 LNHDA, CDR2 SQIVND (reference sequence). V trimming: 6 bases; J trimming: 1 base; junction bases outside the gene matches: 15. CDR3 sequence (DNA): TGTGCCAGTAGACCGGGACAGGGGTTATCGCAGGTTTCCTACGAGCAGTACTTC. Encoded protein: CASRPGQGLSQVSYEQYF.

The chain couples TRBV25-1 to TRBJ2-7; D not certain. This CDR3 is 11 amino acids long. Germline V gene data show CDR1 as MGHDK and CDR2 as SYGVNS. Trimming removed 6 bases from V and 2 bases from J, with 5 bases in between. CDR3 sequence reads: CASRQAYEQYF. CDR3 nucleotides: TGTGCCAGCAGGCAGGCCTACGAGCAGTACTTC.

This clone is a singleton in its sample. The CDR3 DNA sequence: TGTGCCTGGAGTGTGGGGCGGACAGGGGTTTTCTCCGCTTTCTTT. Encoded protein: CAWSVGRTGVFSAFF. The V and J genes are TRBV30 and TRBJ1-1; TRBD1 aligns across 9 bases. The CDR3 runs to 15 residues. Germline V gene lookup returns CDR1 GTSNPN and CDR2 SVGIG (reference sequence). V lost 0 bases and J lost 11; bases outside the gene matches: 13.

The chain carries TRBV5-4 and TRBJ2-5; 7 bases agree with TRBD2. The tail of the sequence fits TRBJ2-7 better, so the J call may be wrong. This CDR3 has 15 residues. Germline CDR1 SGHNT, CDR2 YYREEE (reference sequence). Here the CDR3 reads CASGWGGGPSYEQYF. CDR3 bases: TGTGCCAGCGGCTGGGGGGGAGGGCCCTCCTACGAGCAGTACTTC.

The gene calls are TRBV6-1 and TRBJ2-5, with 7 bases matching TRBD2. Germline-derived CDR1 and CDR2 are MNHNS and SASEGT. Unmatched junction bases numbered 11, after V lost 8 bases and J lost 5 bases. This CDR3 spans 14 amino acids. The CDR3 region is CASSAGSTSETQYF. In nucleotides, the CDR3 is TGTGCCAGCTCAGCGGGGAGTACTTCTGAGACCCAGTACTTC.